These T cell receptor beta chains were read from a single sample in a study of blood T cell repertoires in COVID-19. The repertoire was sequenced with immunoSEQ multiplex PCR; TCRdb's copy has only in-frame clones and lacks some. The data hold about 60,000 clones, with 80% to 90% observed a single time. The sequenced sample consisted of peripheral blood. These receptors were collected from a human donor in a cohort sampled during active COVID-19. The CDR3 runs from the conserved cysteine through the conserved F or W. The D gene is left open where the match is weak. Size is omitted from some rows. Given values are once, few, many or a class for expanded clones.

cdr3_nt cdr3_aa clone_size v_call d_call j_call
TGCGCCAGCAGCTTTGGGACAGTGAGCTCCTACAATGAGCAGTTCTTC CASSFGTVSSYNEQFF few TRBV5-1 TRBD1 TRBJ2-1
TGTGCTAGCAGCTTAGCGCTCCCCCCGGGGAGGGACGATGAAAAACTGTTTTTT CASSLALPPGRDDEKLFF few TRBV7-7 - TRBJ1-4
TGTGCCAGCTCACCCTTGGCGGGAGTTGACAATGAGCAGTTCTTC CASSPLAGVDNEQFF - TRBV18 TRBD2 TRBJ2-1
TGTGCCAGCAGCATGGGACTAGCGGCCTCCTACGAGCAGTACTTC CASSMGLAASYEQYF few TRBV7-2 TRBD2 TRBJ2-7
TGTGCCTGGAGTTTGGGGACAGATAATTCACCCCTCCACTTT CAWSLGTDNSPLHF - TRBV30 TRBD1 TRBJ1-6
TGTGCCAGCAGATACGGGACAGCAACCAGGGACACTGAAGCTTTCTTT CASRYGTATRDTEAFF - TRBV3-1/TRBV3-2 TRBD1 TRBJ1-1
TGTGCCAGCAGCTTAGCGGGAGGGACTAGCGGTAACTATGAGCAGTTCTTC CASSLAGGTSGNYEQFF - TRBV11-3 TRBD2 TRBJ2-1
TGTGCCAGTAGTATAGTAGCGGGGGGATCCAATGAGCAGTTCTTC CASSIVAGGSNEQFF few TRBV19 TRBD2 TRBJ2-1
TGTGCCTGGAGCCCGGGACTATCTTACCACGAGCAGTACTTC CAWSPGLSYHEQYF - TRBV30 TRBD2 TRBJ2-7
TGTGCCAGCAGCTTGGGACAGGATAGCGGGGAGCTGTTTTTT CASSLGQDSGELFF - TRBV11-3 TRBD1 TRBJ2-2
TGTGCCATCAGCCCACAGGGGGGAGAAGATACGCAGTATTTT CAISPQGGEDTQYF - TRBV10-3 TRBD1 TRBJ2-3
TGTGCCAGCAGCTCGCAAGGAGGGTACCATTCTGAAGCTTTCTTT CASSSQGGYHSEAFF - TRBV5-6 - TRBJ1-1
TGTGCCAGCAGCCAAGGGGGCCCTACGGGAGCGCAGTACTTC CASSQGGPTGAQYF - TRBV3-1/TRBV3-2 - TRBJ2-7
TGTGCCAGCAGCCAAGGTCAGGAGGGACTAACGGAGCAGTACTTC CASSQGQEGLTEQYF - TRBV4-2 TRBD2 TRBJ2-7
TGTGCCAGCAGCTTGGCGGGGGCCTACACAGATACGCAGTATTTT CASSLAGAYTDTQYF - TRBV11-2 - TRBJ2-3
TGTGCCAGCAGCTTTGAGCGGGGGGGCCTGATCTTC CASSFERGGLIF - TRBV11-3 TRBD2 TRBJ2-1
TGTGCCAGCAGTTACATCCTAGCGGGGGGTGGCGAGACCCAGTACTTC CASSYILAGGGETQYF once TRBV6-2/TRBV6-3 TRBD2 TRBJ2-5
TGTGCCAGTAGTATCTGGGGCAGGAACACTGAAGCTTTCTTT CASSIWGRNTEAFF - TRBV19 - TRBJ1-1
TGTGCCAGCAGTGAGTGGTCCACAGGGGGCCGAGGGTATCAGCCCCAGCATTTT CASSEWSTGGRGYQPQHF few TRBV6-1 TRBD1 TRBJ1-5
TGTGCCAGCAGTGGGCGGCAGGGGGCAGGGGAGACCCAGTACTTC CASSGRQGAGETQYF - TRBV2 TRBD1 TRBJ2-5
TGTGCCAGCAGTATGATCTACAGCCAAAACTATGGCTACACCTTC CASSMIYSQNYGYTF - TRBV3-1/TRBV3-2 - TRBJ1-2
TGTGCCAGCTCCCCCGGGGTAGGCTATGGCTACACCTTC CASSPGVGYGYTF once TRBV6-5 - TRBJ1-2
TGTGCCAGCAGCTTGGGAGCCGGGACTAGCTACTTGGGTACGCAGTATTTT CASSLGAGTSYLGTQYF few TRBV5-8 TRBD2 TRBJ2-3
TGTGCCAGCAGCGTAGCCGGGGGACAGCAAGAGACCCAGTACTTC CASSVAGGQQETQYF - TRBV9 - TRBJ2-5
TGTGCCAGCAGCCTGGGCAATGTTAGGGGCACTGAAGCTTTCTTT CASSLGNVRGTEAFF - TRBV3-1/TRBV3-2 - TRBJ1-1
TGTGCCAGCAGCGCCGCGGACAGGGGACACGGGGAGCTGTTTTTT CASSAADRGHGELFF once TRBV11-2 TRBD1 TRBJ2-2
TGCGCCAGCAGTGTAAATAGCAATCAGCCCCAGCATTTT CASSVNSNQPQHF once TRBV10-1 - TRBJ1-5
TGTGCCAGCGCCTCTCTTTCCCGTCAGGGGAGCGGAAACACCATATATTTT CASASLSRQGSGNTIYF - TRBV18 - TRBJ1-3